This T cell receptor beta chain was retrieved from a study of blood T cell repertoires in COVID-19. About the study: Recovery meant two consecutive negative NP/OP PCR tests, professional clearance, or resolved symptoms. T cells, B-cell-depleted T cells, or PBMCs supplied cDNA or gDNA.

V gave up 4 bases and J gave up 5 bases; unmatched junction bases: 5. Germline V lookup: CDR1 LNHDA, CDR2 SQIVND (reference sequence). CDR3 length equals 13 residues. Cohorts were based on clinical histories the participants reported. The assay was immunoSEQ multiplex PCR, and TCRdb's table has in-frame clones only and misses some. Among 200,000 to 250,000 clones listed, roughly 84% were seen once. This chain connects TRBV19 to TRBJ2-7, with TRBD1 matching 7 bases. The receptor was derived from a man younger than 40 in a cohort exposed to, infected with or recovered from COVID-19 (not recorded which). Sequenced material: PBMCs or T cells enriched from blood (not recorded which). CDR3 residues: CASSSDREDEQYF. The CDR3 region has the DNA TGTGCCAGTAGTAGCGACAGGGAAGACGAGCAGTACTTC.